The 17 T cell receptor beta chains below all came from one sample that was sequenced in a study of cytomegalovirus exposure and HLA in healthy donors. The PCR used 60 Vbeta and 13 Jbeta primers. Here immunoSEQ multiplex PCR was the method, and the copy in TCRdb shows in-frame clones only, minus some. The sample includes 110,000 or so clones, approximately 80% of them seen just once. Sequenced sample: PBMCs. The receptors were sampled from a woman between 18 and 30 years old in good health and CMV-seronegative.

This chain joins TRBV19 and TRBJ1-2, with 7 bases identical to TRBD1. Germline lookup yields CDR1 LNHDA and CDR2 SQIVND (reference sequence). The CDR3 totals 16 residues. V was pared by 5 bases and J by 8 bases, with 17 bases of the junction left unmatched. Here the CDR3 DNA reads TGTGCCAGTAGTCAAGGGGGCAGGCTGATGCGGAGGGGCTACACCTTC. Protein sequence: CASSQGGRLMRRGYTF.

Here the CDR3 DNA reads TGTGCCAGCAGAAAGACAGGGAAGGGCTACACCTTC. Its protein is CASRKTGKGYTF. This rearrangement joins TRBV25-1 to TRBJ1-2, with 7 bases lining up with TRBD1. The germline gives CDR1 MGHDK, CDR2 SYGVNS. After removal of 6 bases from V and 8 bases from J, the junction contained 6 bases not matched to a gene. The length of the CDR3 is 12 residues.

This clone came up a few times. This rearrangement joins TRBV5-1 to TRBJ2-7; possibly TRBD1 for D (7 bases). Germline assignment: CDR1 SGHRS and CDR2 YFSETQ. The V end was cut by 7 bases, the J end by 0 bases, with 14 bases between. This CDR3 is 14 amino acids long. The chain's CDR3 is CASGWGDSSYEQYF. DNA of the CDR3: TGCGCCAGCGGTTGGGGGGACAGCTCCTACGAGCAGTACTTC.

The chain employs TRBV5-1 and TRBJ2-7; TRBD1 agrees at 7 bases. Germline trimming cut 4 bases from V and 1 base from J; bases unmatched to any gene: 2. Germline CDR1 and CDR2: SGHRS and YFSETQ. The CDR3 runs 13 residues. CDR3 protein: CASSPGQSYEQYF. The CDR3 nucleotides are TGCGCCAGCAGCCCGGGACAGTCCTACGAGCAGTACTTC. The complete variable domain, with remaining parts taken from reference TRBV5-1 and TRBJ2-7, reads KAGVTQTPRYLIKTRGQQVTLSCSPISGHRSVSWYQQTPGQGLQFLFEYFSETQRNKGNFPGRFSGRQFSNSRSEMNVSTLELGDSALYLCASSPGQSYEQYFGPGTRLTVT.

The gene calls are TRBV29-1 and TRBJ2-3, with D possibly TRBD2 on 7 matching bases. CDR1 is SQVTM, CDR2 ANQGSEA, per germline. With 6 bases removed from V and 2 bases from J, the gap between germline ends came to 18 bases. The length of the CDR3 is 15 residues. CDR3 bases: TGCAGCGTAGACAAGGGGGGGGTAGTCACAGATACGCAGTATTTT. Translating gives CSVDKGGVVTDTQYF.

This rearrangement joins TRBV11-3 to TRBJ2-2, with D perhaps TRBD2 (6 bases). The germline CDR1 and CDR2 sequences are SGHNT and YENEEA. V shed 5 bases and J shed 5 bases, with 18 bases lying between them. The CDR3 runs 16 residues. The CDR3 loop is CASSRAPGARTGELFF. The CDR3 DNA reads as TGTGCCAGCAGCCGAGCTCCGGGAGCGAGAACCGGGGAGCTGTTTTTT.

This chain links TRBV7-9 with TRBJ2-7, with 7 bases that match TRBD1. This CDR3 region has 15 residues. Trimming took 5 bases from V and 0 from J; bases not matched to a gene: 7. CDR1 SEHNR and CDR2 FQNEAQ come from the germline V gene (reference sequence). The chain's CDR3 is CASSPTGDSSYEQYV. CDR3 DNA: TGTGCCAGCAGCCCTACAGGGGACAGCTCCTACGAGCAGTACGTC.

This chain links TRBV4-3 with TRBJ1-2, with 8 nucleotides matching TRBD1. This CDR3 region has 16 residues. V gave up 0 bases and J gave up 6 bases; unmatched junction bases: 9. Germline assignment: CDR1 LGHNA and CDR2 YSLEER. CDR3 loop: CASSQDLGQGANGYTF. CDR3 bases: TGCGCCAGCAGCCAAGATCTCGGTCAGGGGGCGAATGGCTACACCTTC.

The genes are TRBV18 and TRBJ1-5, with a tentative D call TRBD1 (5 bases). CDR1 is KGHSH, CDR2 LQKENI, per germline. V was clipped by 3 bases and J by 4 bases, with 7 bases between them. The CDR3 runs 13 residues. The CDR3: CASSPGPNQPQHF. CDR3 in DNA: TGTGCCAGCTCACCGGGGCCAAATCAGCCCCAGCATTTT.

The chain uses TRBV27 and TRBJ2-5; TRBD2 matches at 12 bases. The trim removed 5 bases at V and 7 bases at J, leaving 8 bases unmatched. The CDR3 covers 15 residues. CDR1 MNHEY and CDR2 SMNVEV come from the germline V gene (reference sequence). The CDR3 region is CASSPPGLAGGTQYF. CDR3 DNA: TGTGCCAGCAGTCCCCCGGGACTAGCGGGCGGGACCCAGTACTTC.

CDR3 region: CASTQTGGDFYGYTF. CDR3 DNA sequence: TGTGCCAGCACCCAAACAGGGGGGGACTTCTATGGCTACACCTTC. This sequence joins TRBV11-2 and TRBJ1-2; 8 bases fit TRBD1. After removal of 7 bases from V and 4 bases from J, the junction contained 11 bases not matched to a gene. Germline lookup yields CDR1 SGHAT and CDR2 FQNNGV. The CDR3 consists of 15 residues. Complete variable domain (other parts from reference TRBV11-2 and TRBJ1-2): EAGVAQSPRYKIIEKRQSVAFWCNPISGHATLYWYQQILGQGPKLLIQFQNNGVVDDSQLPKDRFSAERLKGVDSTLKIQPAKLEDSAVYLCASTQTGGDFYGYTFGSGTRLTVV.

V is TRBV6-1 and J is TRBJ1-2; TRBD1 matches at 8 bases. The CDR3 sequence is 14 residues long. The trim removed 2 bases at V and 3 bases at J, leaving 2 bases unmatched. CDR1 MNHNS and CDR2 SASEGT come from the germline V gene. The CDR3 protein is CASSEQGADYGYTF. The CDR3, as DNA: TGTGCCAGCAGTGAACAGGGGGCCGACTATGGCTACACCTTC.

The chain links TRBV7-7 to TRBJ2-5, with a weak D call TRBD2 (7 bases). Trimming cost V 5 bases and J 5 bases, with 18 bases left between them. CDR3 length equals 15 residues. Germline-derived CDR1 and CDR2 are SSHAT and FNYEAQ (reference sequence). CDR3 bases: TGTGCCAGCAGCGAACCGGGGGGCCCAGCGGAGACCCAGTACTTC. Its protein product is CASSEPGGPAETQYF.

J is TRBJ1-1 and V is TRBV29-1; 7 nucleotides agree with TRBD1. The trim removed 1 base at V and 1 base at J, leaving 3 bases unmatched. Germline values: CDR1 SQVTM, CDR2 ANQGSEA. The CDR3 totals 14 residues. The CDR3 DNA reads TGCAGCGTTGAAGTACAGGGGAGGAACACTGAAGCTTTCTTT. It yields the protein CSVEVQGRNTEAFF.

The chain carries TRBV5-1 and TRBJ1-2; no definite D call. The CDR3 totals 13 residues. Germline loops: CDR1 SGHRS, CDR2 YFSETQ. The germline V and J ends were trimmed by 4 bases and 1 base, with 8 bases remaining between them. The CDR3 DNA reads TGCGCCAGCAGCCCCCCCGGTAACTATGGCTACACCTTC. It encodes CASSPPGNYGYTF.

V usage is TRBV5-1 and J usage is TRBJ1-2; TRBD1 aligns across 7 bases. The germline V gene encodes CDR1 SGHRS and CDR2 YFSETQ. The ends lost 5 bases at V and 3 bases at J; junction bases unmatched: 7. This CDR3 comprises 14 residues. CDR3 residues: CASSPGQVYYGYTF. DNA of the CDR3: TGCGCCAGCAGTCCCGGACAGGTCTACTATGGCTACACCTTC.

This chain uses TRBV19 with TRBJ2-4, with D possibly TRBD2 on 6 matching bases. Germline V gene data show CDR1 as LNHDA and CDR2 as SQIVND (reference sequence). The V and J ends lost 4 bases and 0 bases respectively, with 13 bases between them. CDR3 length: 16 amino acids. The CDR3 nucleotides are TGTGCCAGTAGTACCCCCCGGGGGATAGCCAAAAACATTCAGTACTTC. Protein: CASSTPRGIAKNIQYF.